These 19 T cell receptor beta chains were sequenced from one sample in a study of CD8+CD57+ T cells in acquired aplastic anemia. Patients included in sequencing had previously demonstrated CD8+CD57+ cell expansion by flow cytometry. Genomic DNA was employed as the template in profiling TCR beta VDJ and CDR3. TCRdb used MiXCR to reprocess the reads, holding one entry per CDR3 protein. In the table there are fewer than 200,000 distinct CDR3 sequences, roughly 48% of which are singletons. Sequencing was done on a sample of sorted CD4+, CD8+, or CD8+CD57+ T cells (not recorded which) from PBMCs. The source is a human donor with aplastic anemia.

Of note for this clonotype: One end of the junction is discordant with germline, which a read error may explain. The V call is TRBV19, the J call TRBJ2-7, with D perhaps matching TRBD2 (5 bases). Looked up from germline, CDR1 is LNHDA and CDR2 is SQIVND (reference sequence). CDR3 length: 13 amino acids. CDR3 residues: CAGSPTGVGDQYF. The CDR3 coding sequence is TGTGCCGGTAGTCCGACCGGGGTAGGCGATCAGTACTTC.

Remarks on this clonotype: A much larger clone lies a single base off, so this may be a read error. The chain carries TRBV3-1 and TRBJ1-3, with D perhaps matching TRBD1 (6 bases). Germline V gene sequence: CDR1 LGHDT, CDR2 YNNKEL (reference sequence). The CDR3 length is 13 residues. CDR3 nucleotides: TGTACCAGCAGCCACGGACAGTTTCGGGCCATATATTTT. Its protein is CTSSHGQFRAIYF.

This clonotype came up a few times. The genes are TRBV19 and TRBJ2-1, with 13 bases fitting TRBD2. This CDR3 contains 15 residues. J lost 7 bases, V lost 8 bases, and 8 bases had no gene match. The germline V gene has CDR1 LNHDA and CDR2 SQIVND (reference sequence). In DNA, the CDR3 is TGTGCCAGTGCAAGACTAGCGGGAGGAGGTAATGAGCAGTTCTTC. This translates into CASARLAGGGNEQFF. Full variable domain (outside the CDR3, taken from reference TRBV19 and TRBJ2-1): DGGITQSPKYLFRKEGQNVTLSCEQNLNHDAMYWYRQDPGQGLRLIYYSQIVNDFQKGDIAEGYSVSREKKESFPLTVTSAQKNPTAFYLCASARLAGGGNEQFFGPGTRLTVL.

To note about this clonotype: This may be a read error: a much more frequent sequence differs by one nucleotide. This chain uses TRBV6-1 with TRBJ2-5; 7 positions match TRBD2. The junction had 12 bases not matched to a gene; V was cut back by 8 bases and J by 0 bases. Germline V gene data show CDR1 as MNHNS and CDR2 as SASEGT. The CDR3 sequence is 16 residues long. The CDR3 DNA reads TGTGCCAGCGGTGCCTGGGGAGCGGGATACCAAGAGACCCAGTACTTC. It codes for CASGAWGAGYQETQYF.

The gene calls are TRBV24-1 and TRBJ2-5; D uncertain. V was clipped by 9 bases and J by 1 base, with 11 bases between them. The CDR3 runs 13 residues. From germline, CDR1 is KGHDR and CDR2 SFDVKD. The CDR3 DNA sequence: TGTGCCACCGGTGCGGCAGCCCAAGAGACCCAGTACTTC. This encodes CATGAAAQETQYF.

The genes are TRBV15 and TRBJ1-1; D not certain. Germline CDR1 and CDR2: LNHNV and YYDKDF (reference sequence). Trimming stripped 3 bases from V and 4 bases from J, with 15 bases between. The CDR3 contains 15 residues. The CDR3 DNA reads as TGTGCCACCAGCAGTTCAGACCGGCGGGGCACTGAAGCTTTCTTT. This codes for CATSSSDRRGTEAFF.

The chain has TRBV20-1 and TRBJ2-3; D may be TRBD1 (6 bases). The germline gives CDR1 DFQATT, CDR2 SNEGSKA (reference sequence). Trimming shortened V by 7 bases and J by 0 bases, and 17 bases separated the two germline ends. This CDR3 is 15 amino acids long. The CDR3 DNA sequence: TGCAGTGTAGGGGGACAAATCCTTAGCACAGATACGCAGTATTTT. It translates to CSVGGQILSTDTQYF.

This sequence joins TRBV4-1 and TRBJ1-6; D is perhaps TRBD1 (5 bases). The CDR3 is 16 amino acids. Germline V gives CDR1 MGHRA, CDR2 YSYEKL. V gave up 0 bases and J gave up 6 bases, with 12 bases separating them. CDR3 residues: CASSQDPRTRNSPLHF. The CDR3 nucleotides read TGCGCCAGCAGCCAAGATCCACGGACACGTAATTCACCCCTCCACTTT.

Only a few counts were recorded for this clonotype. The rearrangement uses TRBV3-1 and TRBJ1-5, with 11 nucleotides matching TRBD1. Looked up from germline, CDR1 is LGHDT and CDR2 is YNNKEL (reference sequence). CDR3 length equals 18 residues. V gave up 4 bases and J gave up 0 bases; unmatched junction bases: 8. Here the CDR3 reads CASSPGQGERYSNQPQHF. CDR3 coding DNA: TGTGCCAGCAGCCCGGGACAGGGGGAGAGATATAGCAATCAGCCCCAGCATTTT. Drawing the rest from reference TRBV3-1 and TRBJ1-5, the complete variable domain is DTAVSQTPKYLVTQMGNDKSIKCEQNLGHDTMYWYKQDSKKFLKIMFSYNNKELIINETVPNRFSPKSPDKAHLNLHINSLELGDSAVYFCASSPGQGERYSNQPQHFGDGTRLSIL.

The V call is TRBV12-3 or TRBV12-4, the J call TRBJ2-7, with 12 bases lining up with TRBD2. The CDR3 has 15 amino acids. V lost 6 bases and J lost 3; bases outside the gene matches: 6. The CDR3 reads CASSFTSGGRYEQYF. CDR3 nucleotides: TGTGCCAGCAGCTTTACTAGCGGGGGGCGCTACGAGCAGTACTTC.

This clonotype was picked up many times. The chain joins TRBV9 to TRBJ2-1; D not certain. From germline, CDR1 is SGDLS and CDR2 YYNGEE. Trimming shortened V by 4 bases and J by 5 bases, and 19 bases separated the two germline ends. The CDR3 contains 16 residues. The CDR3 here is CASSPPWAADNNEQFF. The CDR3 DNA is TGTGCCAGCAGCCCCCCCTGGGCGGCAGACAACAATGAGCAGTTCTTC. Drawing the rest from reference TRBV9 and TRBJ2-1, the complete variable domain is DSGVTQTPKHLITATGQRVTLRCSPRSGDLSVYWYQQSLDQGLQFLIQYYNGEERAKGNILERFSAQQFPDLHSELNLSSLELGDSALYFCASSPPWAADNNEQFFGPGTRLTVL.

On this clonotype itself: One end of the junction varies from germline; a read error may be responsible. The V and J genes are TRBV7-7 and TRBJ2-6; the D is unclear. Germline V gives CDR1 SSHAT, CDR2 FNYEAQ (reference sequence). This CDR3 spans 13 amino acids. The chain's CDR3 is CASSSGGANVLTF. In nucleotides, the CDR3 is TGTGCTAGCAGCTCAGGAGGGGCCAACGTCCTGACTTTC.

In regard to this clonotype: The junction departs from germline at one end; a sequencing error may be responsible. The V gene is TRBV25-1, the J gene TRBJ1-1; D not resolved. Germline V gene sequence: CDR1 MGHDK, CDR2 SYGVNS. The CDR3 is 16 residues long. The CDR3, as DNA: TGTGCCAGCACCCCCACGTCGATGGTTTTGAACACTAAAGCTTTCTTT. It is translated as CASTPTSMVLNTKAFF. Full variable domain (outside the CDR3, taken from reference TRBV25-1 and TRBJ1-1): EADIYQTPRYLVIGTGKKITLECSQTMGHDKMYWYQQDPGMELHLIHYSYGVNSTEKGDLSSESTVSRIRTEHFPLTLESARPSHTSQYLCASTPTSMVLNTKAFFGQGTRLTVV.

This clonotype has at least ten counts. This chain joins TRBV6-1 and TRBJ2-7; no clear D gene. Per the germline V gene, CDR1 is MNHNS and CDR2 is SASEGT. The CDR3 runs to 16 residues. Trimming removed 1 base at V and 3 bases at J, with 16 bases between. CDR3 loop: CASSEGLVNSRYEQYF. DNA of the CDR3: TGTGCCAGCAGTGAAGGGCTAGTGAATTCCCGCTACGAGCAGTACTTC.

This rearrangement joins TRBV4-1 to TRBJ1-2, with D uncertain. From germline, CDR1 is MGHRA and CDR2 YSYEKL. Trimming took 5 bases from V and 4 from J, leaving 20 bases between them. The CDR3 sequence is 16 residues long. The CDR3, as DNA: TGCGCCAGCAGCGTTGGAAAGCCGGGTACAACCTATGGCTACACCTTC. This encodes CASSVGKPGTTYGYTF.

The rearrangement joins TRBV6-4 to TRBJ2-5, with 7 bases lining up with TRBD2. CDR3 length equals 17 residues. V dropped 3 bases and J dropped 5; count of bases not matched to a gene: 15. The germline CDR1 and CDR2 sequences are MRHNA and SNTAGT. This chain's CDR3 is CASSENMGGGPMETQYF. In DNA, the CDR3 is TGTGCCAGCAGTGAAAACATGGGGGGAGGGCCAATGGAGACCCAGTACTTC.

The chain is built from TRBV15 and TRBJ2-5; 7 bases are shared with TRBD2. V dropped 1 base and J dropped 2; count of bases not matched to a gene: 7. The germline gives CDR1 LNHNV, CDR2 YYDKDF (reference sequence). The CDR3 loop spans 16 amino acids. The CDR3 spells CATSRGSGAKQETQYF. The CDR3 DNA sequence: TGTGCCACCAGCAGAGGGAGCGGGGCGAAACAAGAGACCCAGTACTTC.

This clonotype was observed at least ten times. The chain employs TRBV10-2 and TRBJ1-1; the D gene is possibly TRBD1 (6 bases). The V and J ends lost 0 bases and 1 base respectively, with 12 bases between them. The CDR3 runs to 16 residues. Per germline, CDR1 WSHSY and CDR2 SAAADI. CDR3 residues: CASSESGKQGNTEAFF. Written as DNA, the CDR3 is TGCGCCAGCAGTGAGTCGGGGAAACAGGGGAACACTGAAGCTTTCTTT.

Note on this clonotype: This may come from a read error, since a much larger clone is one base off. The chain links TRBV5-1 to TRBJ1-1; D possibly corresponds to TRBD1 (6 bases). Germline V CDR1 and CDR2: SGHRS, YFSETQ. The CDR3 consists of 18 residues. The CDR3 loop is CASSLDSDRPTLNTGAFF. CDR3 sequence (DNA): TGCGCCAGCAGCTTGGATTCGGACAGACCGACACTGAACACTGGAGCTTTCTTT.